The present T cell receptor beta chain was sequenced within a study of T cells after yellow fever vaccination. Study-wide context: SMART-Seq v4 Ultra Low Input handled preparation of low-cell-number fractions.

This clonotype was picked up a small number of times. Its target is not known. TCRdb independently ran MiXCR on the 5' RACE reads; one entry per CDR3 protein. The sample has approximately 510,000 distinct CDR3 sequences, 20% to 25% seen once. General study results and limits: Faster peaking, at day 5 versus 15, marked a secondary response that was weaker. Contamination by abundant bulk-population clonotypes could be present in FACS-sorted repertoires. Subsequent to the booster, the majority of primary-vaccination clones reappeared (roughly 97% CD4, 80% to 90% CD8).

Trimming took 2 bases from V and 10 from J, leaving 12 bases between them. The CDR3 has 12 residues. CDR1 is GTSNPN and CDR2 is SVGIG in the germline V gene (reference sequence). The sequenced sample was PBMCs, obtained more than 20 days after the first yellow fever vaccination. This chain connects TRBV30 to TRBJ2-1, with D perhaps matching TRBD2 (6 bases). The clonotype comes from a man aged 18 to 30 who received the YFV17D yellow fever vaccine. CDR3 sequence reads: CAWSPGVMEQFF. Here the CDR3 DNA reads TGTGCCTGGAGTCCGGGAGTGATGGAGCAGTTCTTC.